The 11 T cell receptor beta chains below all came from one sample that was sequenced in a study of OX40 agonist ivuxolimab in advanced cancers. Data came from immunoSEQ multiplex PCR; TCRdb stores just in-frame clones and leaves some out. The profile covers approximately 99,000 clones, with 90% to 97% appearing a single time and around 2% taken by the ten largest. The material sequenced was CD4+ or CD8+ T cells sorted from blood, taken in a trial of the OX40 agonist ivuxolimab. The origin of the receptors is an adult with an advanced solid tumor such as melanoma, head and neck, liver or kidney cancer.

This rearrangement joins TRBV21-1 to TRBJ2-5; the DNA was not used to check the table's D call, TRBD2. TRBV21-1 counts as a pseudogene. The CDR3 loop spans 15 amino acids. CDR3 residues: CASSKGAGGQETQYF. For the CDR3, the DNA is TGTGCCAGCAGCAAGGGAGCGGGGGGCCAGGAGACCCAGTACTTC.

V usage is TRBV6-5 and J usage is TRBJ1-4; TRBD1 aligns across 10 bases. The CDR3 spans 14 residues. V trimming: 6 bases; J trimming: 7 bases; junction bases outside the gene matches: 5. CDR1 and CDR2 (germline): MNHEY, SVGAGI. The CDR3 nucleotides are TGTGCCAGCAGCCGAGACAGGGGGCTTGAAAAACTGTTTTTT. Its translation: CASSRDRGLEKLFF.

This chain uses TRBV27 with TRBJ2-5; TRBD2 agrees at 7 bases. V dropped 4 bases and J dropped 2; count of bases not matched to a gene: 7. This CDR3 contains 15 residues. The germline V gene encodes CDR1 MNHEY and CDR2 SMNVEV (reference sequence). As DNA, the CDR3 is TGTGCCAGCAGTTCGCCGTGGGGGGGTCAAGAGACCCAGTACTTC. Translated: CASSSPWGGQETQYF.

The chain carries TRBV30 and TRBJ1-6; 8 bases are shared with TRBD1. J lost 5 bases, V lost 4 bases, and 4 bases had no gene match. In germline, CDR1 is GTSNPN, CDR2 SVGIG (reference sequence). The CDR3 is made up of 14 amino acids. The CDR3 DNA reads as TGTGCCTGGACAGGGGGCACGGATAATTCACCCCTCCACTTT. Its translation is CAWTGGTDNSPLHF.

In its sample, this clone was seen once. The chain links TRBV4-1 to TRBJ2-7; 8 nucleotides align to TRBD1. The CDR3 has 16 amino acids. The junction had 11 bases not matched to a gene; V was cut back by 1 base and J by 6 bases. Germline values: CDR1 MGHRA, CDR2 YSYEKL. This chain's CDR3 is CASSQVTGTGGREQYF. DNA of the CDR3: TGCGCCAGCAGCCAAGTAACCGGGACAGGTGGTCGCGAGCAGTACTTC.

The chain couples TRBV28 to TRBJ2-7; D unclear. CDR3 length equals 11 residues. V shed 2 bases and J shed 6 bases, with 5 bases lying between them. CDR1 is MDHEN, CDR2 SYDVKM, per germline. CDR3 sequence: CASSLSSEQYF. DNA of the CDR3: TGTGCCAGCAGTTTAAGTAGCGAGCAGTACTTC.

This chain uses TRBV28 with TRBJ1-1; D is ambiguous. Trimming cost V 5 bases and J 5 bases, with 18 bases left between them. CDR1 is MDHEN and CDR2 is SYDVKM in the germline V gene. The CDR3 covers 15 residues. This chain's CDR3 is CASSDPGRSGTEAFF. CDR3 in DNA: TGTGCCAGCAGTGACCCAGGCCGCTCGGGGACTGAAGCTTTCTTT.

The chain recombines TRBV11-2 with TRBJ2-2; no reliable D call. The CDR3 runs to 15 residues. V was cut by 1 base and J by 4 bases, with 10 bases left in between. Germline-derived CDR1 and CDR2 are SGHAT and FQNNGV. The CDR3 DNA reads TGTGCCAGCAGCTTAGTAGGGTTGGGCACCGGGGAGCTGTTTTTT. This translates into CASSLVGLGTGELFF.

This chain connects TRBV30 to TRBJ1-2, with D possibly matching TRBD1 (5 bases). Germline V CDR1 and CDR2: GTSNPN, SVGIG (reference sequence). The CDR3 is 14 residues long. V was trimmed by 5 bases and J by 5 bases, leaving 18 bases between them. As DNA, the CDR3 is TGTGCCTGGGTGGGCATCGGGGGAGCTTATGGCTACACCTTC. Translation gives CAWVGIGGAYGYTF.

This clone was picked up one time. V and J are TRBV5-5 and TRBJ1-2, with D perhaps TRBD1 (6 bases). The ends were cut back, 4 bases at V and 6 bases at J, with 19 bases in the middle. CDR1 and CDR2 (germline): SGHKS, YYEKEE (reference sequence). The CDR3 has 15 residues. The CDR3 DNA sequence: TGTGCCAGCAGCAGCACCGGGACATTTGTAGATGGCTACACCTTC. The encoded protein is CASSSTGTFVDGYTF.

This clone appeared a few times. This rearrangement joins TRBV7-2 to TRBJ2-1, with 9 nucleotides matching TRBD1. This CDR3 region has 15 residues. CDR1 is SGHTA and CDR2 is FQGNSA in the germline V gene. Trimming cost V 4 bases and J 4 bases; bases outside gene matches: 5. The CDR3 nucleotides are TGTGCCAGCAGCTCATGGGACAGGGAGTACAATGAGCAGTTCTTC. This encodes CASSSWDREYNEQFF. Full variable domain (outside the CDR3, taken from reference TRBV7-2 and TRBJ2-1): GAGVSQSPSNKVTEKGKDVELRCDPISGHTALYWYRQSLGQGLEFLIYFQGNSAPDKSGLPSDRFSAERTGGSVSTLTIQRTQQEDSAVYLCASSSWDREYNEQFFGPGTRLTVL.